These T cell receptor beta chains were read from a single sample in a study of blood T cells in healthy people across ages. Via MiXCR, TCRdb re-called the 5' RACE reads, giving one row per CDR3 protein. The sample has some 1,500,000 distinct CDR3 sequences; roughly 43% are singletons. Sequencing was performed on blood. Source of these receptors: a young woman in good health. Both conserved end residues are part of each CDR3. Fields, in order: D gene, CDR3 length, clone size, J gene, V gene, CDR3 protein, CDR3 DNA. The D gene is left open where the match is weak. Size is omitted from some rows. Given values are once, few, many or a class for expanded clones.

.,15,.,TRBJ2-5,TRBV24-1,CATSDFRDRGETQYF,TGTGCCACCAGTGATTTCCGGGACCGCGGGGAGACCCAGTACTTC
TRBD1,14,.,TRBJ2-3,TRBV10-1,CASSEGTEGDTQYF,TGCGCCAGCAGTGAGGGGACAGAGGGAGATACGCAGTATTTT
TRBD1,14,few,TRBJ1-2,TRBV2,CASRRDSNNYGYTF,TGTGCCAGCAGGAGGGACAGTAATAACTATGGCTACACCTTC
.,15,.,TRBJ2-5,TRBV6-6,CASSYAGYKQETQYF,TGTGCCAGCAGTTACGCGGGTTACAAGCAAGAGACCCAGTACTTC
TRBD2,15,few,TRBJ2-1,TRBV6-4,CASSETAGETSEQFF,TGTGCCAGCAGTGAAACAGCGGGAGAGACAAGTGAGCAGTTCTTC
TRBD1,16,few,TRBJ1-2,TRBV29-1,CSVDWDRGSANYGYTF,TGCAGCGTTGACTGGGACAGGGGGTCAGCTAACTATGGCTACACCTTC
TRBD1,14,.,TRBJ1-2,TRBV15,CATSARGLGYGYTF,TGTGCCACCAGCGCGAGGGGGCTGGGGTATGGCTACACCTTC
.,16,once,TRBJ1-6,TRBV9,CASSHWASSYNSPLHF,TGTGCCAGCAGTCACTGGGCGAGCTCCTATAATTCACCCCTCCACTTT
TRBD2,15,.,TRBJ2-3,TRBV18,CASNGLAGGTDTQYF,TGTGCCAGCAACGGACTAGCGGGGGGCACAGATACGCAGTATTTT
TRBD1,14,.,TRBJ1-1,TRBV6-5,CASSSGTGWTEAFF,TGTGCCAGCAGTAGTGGGACAGGATGGACTGAAGCTTTCTTT
.,16,few,TRBJ2-3,TRBV7-9,CASSLISKGTTDTQYF,TGTGCCAGCAGCTTAATTTCTAAGGGGACCACAGATACGCAGTATTTT
TRBD2,17,.,TRBJ2-3,TRBV15,CATSRDGLAGNTDTQYF,TGTGCCACCAGCAGAGACGGACTAGCGGGGAACACAGATACGCAGTATTTT
.,15,.,TRBJ2-3,TRBV11-2,CASSNRQGGPDTQYF,TGTGCCAGCAGCAACCGACAGGGAGGTCCAGATACGCAGTATTTT
.,13,.,TRBJ2-1,TRBV20-1,CSARRGLGNEQFF,TGCAGTGCTAGAAGGGGCCTGGGCAATGAGCAGTTCTTC
.,14,few,TRBJ2-7,TRBV10-1,CASSEKTDLHEQYF,TGCGCCAGCAGTGAAAAAACAGACCTACACGAGCAGTACTTC
.,15,.,TRBJ2-1,TRBV20-1,CSGPLAPSEYNEQFF,TGCAGTGGTCCTTTGGCACCCTCCGAATACAATGAGCAGTTCTTC
.,13,.,TRBJ2-5,TRBV18,CASSPDSDETQYF,TGTGCCAGCTCACCGGACAGTGACGAGACCCAGTACTTC
.,13,.,TRBJ2-4,TRBV19,CASSIMGENIQYF,TGTGCCAGTAGTATCATGGGAGAAAACATTCAGTACTTC
.,14,once,TRBJ2-7,TRBV5-1,CASSVEGPYYEQYF,TGCGCCAGCAGCGTGGAAGGTCCTTACTACGAGCAGTACTTC
.,13,few,TRBJ2-5,TRBV9,CASSAGPTETQYF,TGTGCCAGCAGCGCAGGACCTACGGAGACCCAGTACTTC
TRBD1,15,.,TRBJ2-1,TRBV11-1,CASSPRGQSYNEQFF,TGTGCCAGCAGCCCTAGGGGACAGTCCTACAATGAGCAGTTCTTC
.,12,.,TRBJ2-4,TRBV7-2,CASSISEGSWYF,TGTGCCAGCAGCATTTCCGAGGGCTCCTGGTACTTC
.,11,many,TRBJ1-2,TRBV20-1,CSASDSYGYTF,TGCAGTGCTAGCGACAGCTATGGCTACACCTTC
.,15,many,TRBJ1-4,TRBV9,CASSVEGLRNEKLFF,TGTGCCAGCAGCGTAGAGGGACTCCGTAATGAAAAACTGTTTTTT
TRBD1,14,.,TRBJ1-1,TRBV7-9,CASTEVQGGSEAFF,TGTGCCAGCACCGAGGTCCAGGGGGGTTCTGAAGCTTTCTTT
.,11,few,TRBJ1-4,TRBV25-1,CASSGYRKLFF,TGTGCCAGCAGTGGATACAGAAAACTGTTTTTT
.,15,.,TRBJ1-1,TRBV12-3/TRBV12-4,CASIQTGIMNTEAFF,TGTGCCAGCATCCAGACAGGAATCATGAACACTGAAGCTTTCTTT
TRBD1,14,.,TRBJ1-1,TRBV7-9,CASSEGQGDTEAFF,TGTGCCAGCAGCGAAGGACAGGGGGACACTGAAGCTTTCTTT
TRBD2,16,few,TRBJ2-1,TRBV4-3,CASSYGTSGVYNEQFF,TGCGCCAGCAGCTATGGGACTAGCGGGGTCTACAATGAGCAGTTCTTC
.,14,.,TRBJ2-1,TRBV20-1,CSARERGSYNEQFF,TGCAGTGCTAGGGAACGGGGCTCCTACAATGAGCAGTTCTTC
TRBD2,16,.,TRBJ2-1,TRBV27,CAGSFGTSGSIDEQFF,TGTGCCGGCAGTTTCGGGACTAGCGGGAGTATCGATGAGCAGTTCTTC
TRBD2,17,.,TRBJ2-2,TRBV9,CASSVAAGGIFTGELFF,TGCGCCAGCAGCGTAGCCGCGGGGGGGATATTCACCGGGGAGCTGTTTTTT
TRBD1,14,few,TRBJ1-3,TRBV29-1,CSVSDRNSGNTIYF,TGCAGCGTTTCGGACAGGAACTCTGGAAACACCATATATTTT
TRBD2,16,few,TRBJ2-7,TRBV20-1,CSARSHRLAESYEQYF,TGCAGTGCTAGGTCCCACCGACTAGCGGAATCCTACGAGCAGTACTTC
TRBD2,16,few,TRBJ2-3,TRBV6-5,CASSKGLAGVQDTQYF,TGTGCCAGCAGTAAGGGACTAGCGGGCGTCCAAGATACGCAGTATTTT